This T cell receptor beta chain was found in a study of cytomegalovirus exposure and HLA in healthy donors. Study outcomes and limitations: A later analysis linked a missense variant in DCLRE1C to the trimming of TCR beta V and J genes. Analyzed later, most CMV-associated TCR beta chains appeared HLA-restricted.

The CDR3 is 14 residues long. The V gene end was trimmed by 2 bases and the J gene end by 2 bases; junction bases not matched to a gene: 1. The germline V gene has CDR1 SGDLS and CDR2 YYNGEE. Both 60 Vbeta primers and 13 Jbeta primers went into the PCR. The assay was immunoSEQ multiplex PCR, and TCRdb's table has in-frame clones only and misses some. Found here are roughly 120,000 clones, around four fifths of them singletons; the top ten hold more than 1.5%. Regarding this clone: The target antigen is unknown. Additional DNA sequences in this sample encode the identical CDR3.

Though probably carrying unrecorded immune exposures, donors were nominally healthy at sampling. The TCR originated in a man in his forties or fifties in good health and CMV-seronegative. Sequenced: PBMCs. The rearrangement joins TRBV9 to TRBJ2-7, with 10 bases matching TRBD1. For the CDR3, the DNA is TGTGCCAGCAGCGTCGGACAGGGGGCCTACGAGCAGTACTTC. Protein sequence: CASSVGQGAYEQYF.